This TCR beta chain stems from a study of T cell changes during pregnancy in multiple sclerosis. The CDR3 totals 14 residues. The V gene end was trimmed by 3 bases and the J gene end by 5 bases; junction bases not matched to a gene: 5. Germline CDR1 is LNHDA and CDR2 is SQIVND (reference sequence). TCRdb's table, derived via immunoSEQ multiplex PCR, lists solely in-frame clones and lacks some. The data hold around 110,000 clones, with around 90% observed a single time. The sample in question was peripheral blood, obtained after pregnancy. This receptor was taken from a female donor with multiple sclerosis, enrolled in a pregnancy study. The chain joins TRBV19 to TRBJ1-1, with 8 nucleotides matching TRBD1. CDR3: CASSMQGARTEAFF. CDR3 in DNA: TGTGCCAGTAGTATGCAGGGGGCGAGAACTGAAGCTTTCTTT.